This TCR beta chain was captured by sequencing in a study of cytomegalovirus exposure and HLA in healthy donors. Study summary: In an early release, HLA-typed donors contributed some 82 million unique TCR sequences.

Study-wide results and caveats: Evidence from a later analysis indicated that most CMV-associated TCR beta chains looked HLA-restricted. The Asian-associated ancestry cluster reportedly had fewer N-insertions than the roughly 670-donor mean in a later analysis.

Germline-derived CDR1 and CDR2 are SGHDT and YYEEEE. Trimming removed 0 bases from V and 10 bases from J, with 14 bases in between. This CDR3 region has 14 residues. Use of 60 Vbeta and 13 Jbeta primers characterized the PCR. Here immunoSEQ multiplex PCR was the method, and the copy in TCRdb shows in-frame clones only, minus some. The sample records fewer than 150,000 clones, roughly 80% being singletons. A remark on this clone: What it binds is unknown.

The chain joins TRBV5-6 to TRBJ2-4; the D gene is possibly TRBD2 (6 bases). The receptor was derived from a male donor in good health and CMV-seronegative. Input material: PBMCs. The CDR3 region is CASSLGRRVRIQYF. The CDR3 DNA reads TGTGCCAGCAGCTTGGGGAGGAGGGTTAGAATTCAGTACTTC. The complete variable domain, with remaining parts taken from reference TRBV5-6 and TRBJ2-4, reads DAGVTQSPTHLIKTRGQQVTLRCSPKSGHDTVSWYQQALGQGPQFIFQYYEEEERQRGNFPDRFSGHQFPNYSSELNVNALLLGDSALYLCASSLGRRVRIQYFGAGTRLSVL.